Shown below are 25 T cell receptor beta chains from a single sample sequenced in a study of cytomegalovirus exposure and HLA in healthy donors. The PCR was carried out with 60 Vbeta primers and 13 Jbeta primers. The assay was immunoSEQ multiplex PCR, and TCRdb's table has in-frame clones only and misses some. The sample carries over 100,000 clones, around 81% recorded once. Specimen: PBMCs. The receptor set was obtained from a woman in her thirties in good health and CMV-seronegative.

This clone was picked up a small number of times. This chain links TRBV10-3 with TRBJ1-5; possibly TRBD1 for D (6 bases). In germline, CDR1 is ENHRY, CDR2 SYGVKD. The CDR3 spans 17 residues. Trimming pared 2 bases from V and 4 bases from J, leaving 18 bases between. The CDR3 reads CAISEGPAGAKNQPQHF. The DNA of the CDR3 is TGTGCCATCAGTGAGGGACCGGCGGGGGCGAAAAATCAGCCCCAGCATTTT.

V usage is TRBV5-8 and J usage is TRBJ2-7; TRBD2 might be the D (5 bases). Between the trimmed V and J ends, which lost 2 bases and 3 bases, there was a span of 15 bases. The length of the CDR3 is 15 residues. Germline assignment: CDR1 SGHTS and CDR2 YDEGEE. CDR3: CASSFSGLINYEQYF. CDR3 bases: TGTGCCAGCAGCTTCTCTGGACTTATAAACTACGAGCAGTACTTC.

This clone is a singleton in its sample. V is TRBV30 and J is TRBJ2-1; TRBD2 matches 8 bases. V lost 6 bases and J lost 7; bases outside the gene matches: 14. CDR1 is GTSNPN and CDR2 is SVGIG in the germline V gene (reference sequence). The CDR3 has 15 amino acids. In nucleotides, the CDR3 is TGTGCCTGCAAAAAGGGAGCGGGAGTCGGAAATGAGCAGTTCTTC. Translating gives CACKKGAGVGNEQFF.

The CDR3 reads CASSLRTLTDEQYF. Here the CDR3 DNA reads TGTGCCAGCAGCCTCCGTACGTTGACAGACGAGCAGTACTTC. The J gene is TRBJ2-7, the V gene TRBV7-2, with a possible D match to TRBD1 (5 bases). The CDR3 has 14 amino acids. CDR1 and CDR2 (germline): SGHTA, FQGNSA. V lost 5 bases and J 5 bases, leaving 16 bases between the germline ends. The whole variable domain, filled in from reference TRBV7-2 and TRBJ2-7, reads GAGVSQSPSNKVTEKGKDVELRCDPISGHTALYWYRQSLGQGLEFLIYFQGNSAPDKSGLPSDRFSAERTGGSVSTLTIQRTQQEDSAVYLCASSLRTLTDEQYFGPGTRLTVT.

This clone showed up just once. For the CDR3, the DNA is TGTGCCAGCAGCTTACCAGGGAGCACAGATACGCAGTATTTT. Translation gives CASSLPGSTDTQYF. The V call is TRBV7-8, the J call TRBJ2-3; possibly TRBD1 for D (5 bases). The germline V and J ends were trimmed by 2 bases and 0 bases, with 6 bases remaining between them. The CDR3 covers 14 residues. Germline assignment: CDR1 SGHVS and CDR2 FQNEAQ.

The V and J genes are TRBV7-9 and TRBJ2-1, with a weak D call TRBD2 (5 bases). V dropped 7 bases and J dropped 4 bases, with 17 bases sitting between them. The CDR3 is made up of 15 amino acids. The germline CDR1 and CDR2 sequences are SEHNR and FQNEAQ (reference sequence). The CDR3 DNA reads as TGTGCCAGCAACCTACTTCTCGGACTTTACAATGAGCAGTTCTTC. It encodes CASNLLLGLYNEQFF.

The V call is TRBV29-1, the J call TRBJ2-7; 7 bases map to TRBD1. V was clipped by 7 bases and J by 0 bases; unmatched bases: 9. Germline loops: CDR1 SQVTM, CDR2 ANQGSEA. The CDR3 covers 14 residues. The CDR3 DNA follows: TGCAGCGGAGCACCGACAGGGAACTCCTACGAGCAGTACTTC. Residues: CSGAPTGNSYEQYF.

The rearrangement links TRBV7-9 to TRBJ1-1; possibly TRBD1 for D (5 bases). There are 10 residues in the CDR3. Germline V gene data show CDR1 as SEHNR and CDR2 as FQNEAQ (reference sequence). Trimming removed 11 bases at V and 5 bases at J, with 9 bases between. Here the CDR3 reads CAGGGTEAFF. In DNA, the CDR3 is TGTGCCGGCGGGGGGACTGAAGCTTTCTTT.

CDR3 in amino acids: CASSEGAGVGETQYF. The CDR3 DNA is TGTGCCAGCAGTGAAGGGGCGGGAGTGGGTGAGACCCAGTACTTC. The chain couples TRBV6-1 to TRBJ2-5; 7 bases line up with TRBD2. J was trimmed by 5 bases and V by 1 base; bases with no gene match: 7. Germline CDR1 is MNHNS and CDR2 is SASEGT. This CDR3 has 15 residues.

The chain recombines TRBV15 with TRBJ2-2; weak D call: TRBD2 (7 bases). The CDR3 covers 15 residues. The germline CDR1 and CDR2 sequences are LNHNV and YYDKDF (reference sequence). Between the trimmed V and J ends, which lost 0 bases and 6 bases, there was a span of 11 bases. CDR3 coding DNA: TGTGCCACCAGCAGAGATGGGGGGGCGGCCGGGGAGCTGTTTTTT. As protein: CATSRDGGAAGELFF.

This clone was recorded a few times. The J gene is TRBJ1-1, the V gene TRBV29-1; 10 bases line up with TRBD1. The ends lost 5 bases at V and 7 bases at J; junction bases unmatched: 7. This CDR3 spans 13 amino acids. Germline V gene sequence: CDR1 SQVTM, CDR2 ANQGSEA. The CDR3 coding sequence is TGCAGCGTTAAGAGGACAGGGGGGAATGAAGCTTTCTTT. Translating it yields CSVKRTGGNEAFF.

The chain uses TRBV2 and TRBJ2-1; 8 nucleotides agree with TRBD2. This CDR3 region has 16 residues. Looked up from germline, CDR1 is SNHLY and CDR2 is FYNNEI. The V gene end was trimmed by 2 bases and the J gene end by 10 bases; junction bases not matched to a gene: 13. Written as DNA, the CDR3 is TGTGCCAGCAGTGAATTGGTCTCCGGGGGCGGGAGGGAGCAGTTCTTC. The encoded protein is CASSELVSGGGREQFF.

The chain employs TRBV6-1 and TRBJ1-1; D call uncertain. Germline CDR1 MNHNS, CDR2 SASEGT. V lost 1 base and J 1 base, leaving 4 bases between the germline ends. CDR3 length: 13 amino acids. CDR3 protein: CASSEDSNTEAFF. The CDR3 DNA reads as TGTGCCAGCAGTGAAGACTCGAACACTGAAGCTTTCTTT.

This chain connects TRBV5-5 to TRBJ2-2, with D perhaps TRBD1 (6 bases). Germline CDR1 reads SGHKS; CDR2 reads YYEKEE (reference sequence). The CDR3 runs 19 residues. The V end was cut by 2 bases, the J end by 0 bases, with 20 bases between. For the CDR3, the DNA is TGTGCCAGCAGCTTAAGCGTGAGGGGGAGAGCCTCGAACACCGGGGAGCTGTTTTTT. Residues: CASSLSVRGRASNTGELFF.

This chain connects TRBV2 to TRBJ2-3; the match to TRBD1 covers 9 bases. The CDR3 runs to 13 residues. Unmatched junction bases numbered 3, after V lost 5 bases and J lost 6 bases. Germline loops: CDR1 SNHLY, CDR2 FYNNEI. This CDR3 is CASSRDRGDTQYF. In nucleotides, the CDR3 is TGTGCCAGCAGTCGAGACAGGGGGGATACGCAGTATTTT. The entire variable domain, with the rest obtained from reference TRBV2 and TRBJ2-3, is as follows: EPEVTQTPSHQVTQMGQEVILRCVPISNHLYFYWYRQILGQKVEFLVSFYNNEISEKSEIFDDQFSVERPDGSNFTLKIRSTKLEDSAMYFCASSRDRGDTQYFGPGTRLTVL.

The sample holds one count of this clone. This sequence joins TRBV5-1 and TRBJ1-1; TRBD1 is a possible D gene (6 bases). Trimming shortened V by 3 bases and J by 0 bases, and 18 bases separated the two germline ends. This CDR3 region has 17 residues. The V gene's germline CDR1 is SGHRS and CDR2 YFSETQ. Here the CDR3 reads CASSSAGTRYLNTEAFF. The CDR3 coding sequence is TGCGCCAGCAGCTCGGCAGGGACACGGTACCTGAACACTGAAGCTTTCTTT.

The genes are TRBV11-2 and TRBJ2-2, with 8 positions matching TRBD1. The V segment lost 5 bases and the J segment 8 bases; nucleotides outside the gene matches: 10. This CDR3 is built from 15 residues. CDR1 SGHAT and CDR2 FQNNGV come from the germline V gene. The CDR3 here is CASSRMTGEAGELFF. The CDR3 bases are TGTGCCAGCAGCCGAATGACAGGGGAAGCGGGGGAGCTGTTTTTT.

The chain uses TRBV10-3 and TRBJ2-1; tentative D call: TRBD2 (6 bases). The CDR3 consists of 14 residues. V was clipped by 11 bases and J by 2 bases, with 16 bases between them. The germline V gene has CDR1 ENHRY and CDR2 SYGVKD. The CDR3 sequence: CAAGTGDAYNEQFF. CDR3 nucleotide sequence: TGTGCCGCGGGGACGGGAGACGCCTACAATGAGCAGTTCTTC.

This chain joins TRBV28 and TRBJ2-1; TRBD1 is a possible D gene (6 bases). Germline V gene sequence: CDR1 MDHEN, CDR2 SYDVKM. V was clipped by 1 base and J by 5 bases, with 18 bases between them. There are 17 residues in the CDR3. CDR3 DNA: TGTGCCAGCAGTTTATTAACAGGGTTAAGTGTTAACAATGAGCAGTTCTTC. As protein: CASSLLTGLSVNNEQFF.

The chain links TRBV15 to TRBJ2-1, with 7 bases matching TRBD2. The CDR3 length is 15 residues. After removal of 8 bases from V and 0 bases from J, the junction contained 7 bases not matched to a gene. Germline CDR1 reads LNHNV; CDR2 reads YYDKDF (reference sequence). In DNA, the CDR3 is TGTGCCACCCGGGTGGGGACTACCTCCTACAATGAGCAGTTCTTC. As protein: CATRVGTTSYNEQFF.

The chain couples TRBV7-6 to TRBJ1-1; no clear D. The V gene's germline CDR1 is SGHVS and CDR2 FNYEAQ. CDR3 size: 14 residues. V lost 1 base, J lost 4 bases, and 10 bases lay in between. Here the CDR3 reads CASSLDGLGTEAFF. CDR3 bases: TGTGCCAGCAGCTTAGACGGGTTGGGCACTGAAGCTTTCTTT.

The V gene is TRBV10-3, the J gene TRBJ2-7, with 10 nucleotides matching TRBD2. The CDR3 has 16 amino acids. Per the germline V gene, CDR1 is ENHRY and CDR2 is SYGVKD. V gave up 5 bases and J gave up 0 bases; unmatched junction bases: 7. CDR3 in DNA: TGTGCCATCAGTACCCTAGCGGGGGAATTCTCCTACGAGCAGTACTTC. Protein: CAISTLAGEFSYEQYF.

The chain uses TRBV18 and TRBJ2-7; 7 bases map to TRBD2. Trimming removed 4 bases from V and 2 bases from J; junction bases left unmatched: 11. Germline values: CDR1 KGHSH, CDR2 LQKENI. The CDR3 contains 16 residues. The CDR3: CASSRTTGGPTYEQYF. Here the CDR3 DNA reads TGTGCCAGCTCACGTACAACGGGAGGCCCTACCTACGAGCAGTACTTC.

A single count supports this clone. The chain joins TRBV5-1 to TRBJ2-3; perhaps TRBD1 as D (6 bases). Deletions cut 3 bases from V and 0 bases from J, with 11 bases between. Germline lookup yields CDR1 SGHRS and CDR2 YFSETQ. The CDR3 contains 15 residues. The CDR3 loop is CASSSGEHSTDTQYF. The CDR3 region has the DNA TGCGCCAGCAGCTCAGGGGAGCATAGCACAGATACGCAGTATTTT.

This rearrangement joins TRBV6-5 to TRBJ1-1; TRBD1 aligns across 7 bases. V trimming: 10 bases; J trimming: 6 bases; junction bases outside the gene matches: 8. The germline V gene has CDR1 MNHEY and CDR2 SVGAGI. The CDR3 is made up of 12 amino acids. The CDR3 nucleotides read TGTGCCACCCTTAGGGGGCAGGCTGAAGCTTTCTTT. Amino acids: CATLRGQAEAFF.